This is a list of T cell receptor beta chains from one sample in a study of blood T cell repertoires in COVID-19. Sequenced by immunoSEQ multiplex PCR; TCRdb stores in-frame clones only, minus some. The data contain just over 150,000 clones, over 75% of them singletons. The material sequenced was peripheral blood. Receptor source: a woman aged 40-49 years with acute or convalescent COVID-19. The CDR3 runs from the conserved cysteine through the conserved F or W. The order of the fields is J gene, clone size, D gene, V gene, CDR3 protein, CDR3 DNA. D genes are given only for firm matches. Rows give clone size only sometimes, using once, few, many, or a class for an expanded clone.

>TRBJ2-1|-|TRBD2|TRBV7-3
CASSPLRAGGRNEQFF
TGTGCCAGCAGCCCGCTCAGGGCGGGAGGTCGCAATGAGCAGTTCTTC
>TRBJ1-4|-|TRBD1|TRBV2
CASSGDRGDPTNEKLFF
TGTGCCAGCAGTGGGGACAGGGGAGACCCGACTAATGAAAAACTGTTTTTT
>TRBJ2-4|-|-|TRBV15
CATSRAGMLNIQYF
TGTGCCACCAGCAGAGCCGGGATGTTAAACATTCAGTACTTC
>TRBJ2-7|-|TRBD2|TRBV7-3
CASSLRTSGGATTYEQYF
TGTGCCAGCAGCTTAAGGACTAGCGGGGGGGCAACGACCTACGAGCAGTACTTC
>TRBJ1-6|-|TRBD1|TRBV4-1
CASSQETGSSYNSPLHF
TGCGCCAGCAGCCAAGAGACAGGGAGCTCCTATAATTCACCCCTCCACTTT
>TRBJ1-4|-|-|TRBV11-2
CASSTQSVSRGEKLFF
TGTGCCAGCAGCACCCAAAGTGTATCCAGAGGTGAAAAACTGTTTTTT
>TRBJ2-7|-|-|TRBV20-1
CSALQVEQYF
TGCAGTGCGTTACAAGTCGAGCAGTACTTC
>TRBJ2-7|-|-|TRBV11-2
CASSFASTGITYEQYF
TGTGCCAGCAGCTTTGCCTCGACAGGAATCACCTACGAGCAGTACTTC
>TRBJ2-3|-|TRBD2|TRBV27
CASSLYQPGLAGGRTDTQYF
TGTGCCAGCAGTTTATATCAACCAGGACTAGCGGGGGGCAGGACAGATACGCAGTATTTT
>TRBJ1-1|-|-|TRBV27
CASSLSLAQGAFF
TGTGCCAGCAGTTTATCGTTGGCCCAGGGGGCTTTCTTT
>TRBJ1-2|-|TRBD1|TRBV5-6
CASSLPTGGGGYTF
TGTGCCAGCAGCCTACCTACAGGGGGAGGGGGCTACACCTTC
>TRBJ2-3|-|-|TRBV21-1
CASSKGGGGAIRQTDTQYF
TGTGCCAGCAGCAAAGGAGGCGGGGGGGCTATTAGACAGACAGATACGCAGTATTTT
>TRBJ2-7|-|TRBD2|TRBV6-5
CATPAGEMVEQYF
TGTGCCACTCCAGCGGGAGAGATGGTCGAGCAGTACTTC
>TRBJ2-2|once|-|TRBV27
CASSFGFPASNTGELFF
TGTGCCAGCAGTTTCGGGTTTCCCGCAAGCAACACCGGGGAGCTGTTTTTT
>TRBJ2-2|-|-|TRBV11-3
CASSFIFLAGPPGGELFF
TGTGCCAGCAGCTTTATTTTCTTGGCGGGACCTCCCGGCGGGGAGCTGTTTTTT
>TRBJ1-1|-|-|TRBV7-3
CASSGGSLGTEAFF
TGTGCCAGCAGCGGGGGCTCCCTGGGCACTGAAGCTTTCTTT
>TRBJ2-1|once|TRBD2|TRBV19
CASSIGLAYEQFF
TGTGCCAGTAGTATAGGACTAGCCTATGAGCAGTTCTTC
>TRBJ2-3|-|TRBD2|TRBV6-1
CASSELAGGLGTDTQYF
TGTGCCAGCAGTGAACTAGCGGGGGGGCTAGGCACAGATACGCAGTATTTT
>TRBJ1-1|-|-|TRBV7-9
CASSSRPRQNTEAFF
TGTGCCAGCAGCTCTAGACCGAGGCAGAACACTGAAGCTTTCTTT
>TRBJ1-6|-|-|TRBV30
CAWSEAEPLHF
TGTGCCTGGAGTGAGGCGGAACCCCTCCACTTT
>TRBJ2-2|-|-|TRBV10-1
CASKAGHTGELFF
TGCGCCAGCAAGGCAGGGCACACCGGGGAGCTGTTTTTT
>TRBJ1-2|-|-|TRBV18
CASSPERGGYTF
TGTGCCAGCTCACCTGAAAGGGGTGGCTACACCTTC
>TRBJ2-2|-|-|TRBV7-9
CASSFPKSTGELFF
TGTGCCAGCAGCTTCCCCAAGAGCACCGGGGAGCTGTTTTTT
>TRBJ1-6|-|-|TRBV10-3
CAISSSGVYNSPLHF
TGTGCCATCAGTTCTTCAGGGGTCTATAATTCACCCCTCCACTTT
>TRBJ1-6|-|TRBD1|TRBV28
CASSPLTGWNSPLHF
TGTGCCAGCAGTCCCCTGACAGGGTGGAATTCACCCCTCCACTTT
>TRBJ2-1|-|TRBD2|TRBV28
CASSSTSGGIYNEQFF
TGTGCCAGCAGTTCGACTAGCGGGGGGATCTACAATGAGCAGTTCTTC
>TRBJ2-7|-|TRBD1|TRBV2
CASRGDREVYEQYF
TGTGCCAGCAGAGGGGACAGGGAGGTGTACGAGCAGTACTTC
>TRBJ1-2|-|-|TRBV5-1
CASSGSGPYGYTF
TGCGCCAGCAGCGGTTCAGGGCCCTATGGCTACACCTTC
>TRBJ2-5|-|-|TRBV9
CASSPETYQETQYF
TGTGCCAGCAGCCCAGAAACGTACCAAGAGACCCAGTACTTC
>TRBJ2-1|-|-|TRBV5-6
CASTLSGANEQFF
TGTGCCAGCACCCTATCTGGGGCAAATGAGCAGTTCTTC
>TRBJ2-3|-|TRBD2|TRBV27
CASSAPTSGGATDTQYF
TGTGCCAGCAGTGCCCCGACTAGCGGGGGGGCCACAGATACGCAGTATTTT
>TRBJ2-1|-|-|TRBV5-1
CASSLGEEGSSYNEQFF
TGCGCCAGCAGCTTGGGGGAGGAAGGTAGCTCCTACAATGAGCAGTTCTTC
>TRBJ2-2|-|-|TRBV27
CASSLQEGRTNTGELFF
TGTGCCAGCAGCCTCCAGGAGGGCAGGACGAACACCGGGGAGCTGTTTTTT
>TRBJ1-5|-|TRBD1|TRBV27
CASSLTGQSNQPQHF
TGTGCCAGCAGTTTAACGGGACAGAGCAATCAGCCCCAGCATTTT
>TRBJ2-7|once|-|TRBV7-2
CASSLRGGVSGSYEQYF
TGTGCCAGCAGCTTACGGGGTGGAGTGAGCGGCTCCTACGAGCAGTACTTC
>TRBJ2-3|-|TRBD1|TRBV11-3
CASSLREQGVFDTQYF
TGTGCCAGCAGCTTGAGGGAACAGGGGGTATTTGATACGCAGTATTTT
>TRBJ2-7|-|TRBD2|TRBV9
CASSPVRGGSSYEQYF
TGTGCCAGCAGCCCTGTTCGCGGGGGAAGCTCCTACGAGCAGTACTTC
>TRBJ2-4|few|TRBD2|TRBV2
CASRTSPNIQYF
TGTGCCAGCAGGACTAGCCCAAACATTCAGTACTTC
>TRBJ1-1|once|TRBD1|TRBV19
CASSIAGTGVNTEAFF
TGTGCCAGTAGTATAGCAGGGACAGGGGTGAACACTGAAGCTTTCTTT
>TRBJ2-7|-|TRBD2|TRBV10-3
CAISQPAGGRLYEQYF
TGTGCCATCAGCCAACCCGCGGGGGGGCGTTTGTACGAGCAGTACTTC
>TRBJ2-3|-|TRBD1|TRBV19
CASNKGTGTGRTDTQYF
TGTGCCAGTAACAAGGGGACCGGGACAGGGCGGACAGATACGCAGTATTTT
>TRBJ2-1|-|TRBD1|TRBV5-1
CASSLGWQGANEQFF
TGCGCCAGCAGCTTGGGGTGGCAGGGGGCCAATGAGCAGTTCTTC
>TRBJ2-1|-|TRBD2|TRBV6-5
CASSWRLAGIGEQFF
TGTGCCAGCAGTTGGCGACTAGCGGGCATTGGGGAGCAGTTCTTC
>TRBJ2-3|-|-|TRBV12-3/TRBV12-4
CASLYADTDTQYF
TGTGCCAGCCTGTATGCGGACACAGATACGCAGTATTTT
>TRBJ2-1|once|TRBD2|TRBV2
CARSGLAGHNEQFF
TGTGCCAGGTCGGGACTAGCGGGGCACAATGAGCAGTTCTTC
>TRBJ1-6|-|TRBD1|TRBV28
CASSSGDSIGSPLHF
TGTGCCAGTAGCTCCGGGGACAGTATTGGATCACCCCTCCACTTT
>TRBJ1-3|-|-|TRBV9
CASSGGVGANTIYF
TGTGCCAGCAGCGGTGGAGTGGGGGCTAACACCATATATTTT
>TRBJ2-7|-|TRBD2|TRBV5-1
CASSPTSGSAYEQYF
TGCGCCAGCAGCCCGACTAGCGGGAGCGCCTACGAGCAGTACTTC
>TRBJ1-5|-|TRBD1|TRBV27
CASSFGTGGDQPQHF
TGTGCCAGCAGTTTTGGGACAGGGGGCGATCAGCCCCAGCATTTT
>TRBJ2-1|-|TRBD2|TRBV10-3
CAISVDTSVNEQFF
TGTGCCATCAGTGTTGATACTAGCGTCAATGAGCAGTTCTTC
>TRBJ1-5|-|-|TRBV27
CASSIQGRSNQPQHF
TGTGCCAGCAGTATTCAGGGGCGTAGCAATCAGCCCCAGCATTTT
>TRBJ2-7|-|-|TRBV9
CASSVGPSSYEQYF
TGTGCCAGCAGCGTAGGCCCTAGCTCCTACGAGCAGTACTTC
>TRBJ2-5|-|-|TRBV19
CASSIRSTLETQYF
TGTGCCAGTAGTATAAGGAGTACACTGGAGACCCAGTACTTC
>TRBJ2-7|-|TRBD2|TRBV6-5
CASSYPTSGRSYEQYF
TGTGCCAGCAGTTACCCGACTAGCGGGAGATCTTACGAGCAGTACTTC
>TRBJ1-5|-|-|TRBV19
CASSYGQLNQPQHF
TGTGCCAGTAGTTATGGGCAGTTAAATCAGCCCCAGCATTTT
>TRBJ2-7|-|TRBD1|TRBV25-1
CASSSPGQGVYEQYF
TGTGCCAGCAGTAGCCCGGGACAGGGTGTTTACGAGCAGTACTTC
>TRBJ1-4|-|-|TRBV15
CATSRGMSGSEKLFF
TGTGCCACCAGCAGAGGAATGTCGGGTTCCGAAAAACTGTTTTTT
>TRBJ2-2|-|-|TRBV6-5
CASMAGTGELFF
TGTGCCAGCATGGCGGGGACCGGGGAGCTGTTTTTT
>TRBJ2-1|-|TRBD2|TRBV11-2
CASSLRGSGTTNEQFF
TGTGCCAGCAGCCTTAGGGGTAGCGGGACTACCAATGAGCAGTTCTTC